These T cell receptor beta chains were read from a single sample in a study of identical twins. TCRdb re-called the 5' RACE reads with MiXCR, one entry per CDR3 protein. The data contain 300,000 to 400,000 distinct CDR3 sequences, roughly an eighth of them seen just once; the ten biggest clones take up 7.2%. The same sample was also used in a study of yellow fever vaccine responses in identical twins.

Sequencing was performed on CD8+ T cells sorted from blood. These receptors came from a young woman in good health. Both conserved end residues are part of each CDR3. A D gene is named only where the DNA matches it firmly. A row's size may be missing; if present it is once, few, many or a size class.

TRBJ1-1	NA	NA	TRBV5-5	TGTGCCAGCAGCTTAACTTTAACAGGGAACACTGAAGCTTTCTTT	CASSLTLTGNTEAFF
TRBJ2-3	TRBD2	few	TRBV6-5	TGTGCCAGCAGTTATTCGGGAGGTCCCACAGATACGCAGTATTTT	CASSYSGGPTDTQYF
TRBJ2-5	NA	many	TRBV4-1	TGCGCCAGCAGCCAGAACAGGGTTGCGACCCAGTACTTC	CASSQNRVATQYF
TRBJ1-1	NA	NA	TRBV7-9	TGTGCCAGCAGCTTAGCGGAGCGGGCTACTGAAGCTTTCTTT	CASSLAERATEAFF
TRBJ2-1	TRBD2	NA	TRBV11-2	TGTGCCAGCAGCCCTGCGCTAGCGGGGATCTACAATGAGCAGTTCTTC	CASSPALAGIYNEQFF
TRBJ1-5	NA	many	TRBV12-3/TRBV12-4	TGTGCCAGCAGTTTCGGACAACTCAATCAGCCCCAGCATTTT	CASSFGQLNQPQHF
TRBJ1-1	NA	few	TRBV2	TGTGCCAGCAGCTGGACCGATTTGAACACTGAAGCTTTCTTT	CASSWTDLNTEAFF
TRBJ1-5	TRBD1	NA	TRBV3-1	TGTGCCAGCAGCCACGGACAGGGCCGGCAGCCCCAGCATTTT	CASSHGQGRQPQHF
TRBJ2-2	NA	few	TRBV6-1	TGTGCCAGCAGTCCCGAGAGACTAGGATCTGGCACCGGGGAGCTGTTTTTT	CASSPERLGSGTGELFF
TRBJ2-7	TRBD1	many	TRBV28	TGTGCCAGCAGTTCGACAGGGCGGGAGCAGTACTTC	CASSSTGREQYF
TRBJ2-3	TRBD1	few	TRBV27	TGTGCCACCGGGACAGGCGAGTCAGATACGCAGTATTTT	CATGTGESDTQYF
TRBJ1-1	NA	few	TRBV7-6	TGTGCCAGCAGGTCGGGGACTTTAGAAGCTTTCTTT	CASRSGTLEAFF
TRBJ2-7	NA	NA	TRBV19	TGTGCCAGTACCCTCAATCGGCACACCTACGAGCAGTACTTC	CASTLNRHTYEQYF
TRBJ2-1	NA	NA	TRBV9	TGTGCCAGCAGCGTAGGGTCCAGGGTTGAATACAATGAGCAGTTCTTC	CASSVGSRVEYNEQFF
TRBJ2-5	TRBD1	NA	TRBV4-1	TGCGCCAGCAGCCCAGCGGGACAGGGGGCCGGTGAGACCCAGTACTTC	CASSPAGQGAGETQYF
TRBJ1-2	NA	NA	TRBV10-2	TGCGCCAGCGGGGATGTCGATGGCTACACCTTC	CASGDVDGYTF
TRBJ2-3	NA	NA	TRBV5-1	TGCGCCAGCAGCTTGGGATCGGGGCGCGGCACAGATACGCAGTATTTT	CASSLGSGRGTDTQYF
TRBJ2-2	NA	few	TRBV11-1	TGTGCCAGCACCCAATCCGGAATAAACACCGGGGAGCTGTTTTTT	CASTQSGINTGELFF
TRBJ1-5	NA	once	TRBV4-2	TGTGCCAGCAGCCACGGGGGGGATCAGCCCCAGCATTTT	CASSHGGDQPQHF
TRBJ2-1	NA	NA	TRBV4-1	TGCGCCAGCAAAGTCCCAGCGGACAATGAGCAGTTCTTC	CASKVPADNEQFF
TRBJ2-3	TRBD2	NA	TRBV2	TGTGCCAGCAGGACCGGGACTAGCGGGGGCGATACGCAGTATTTT	CASRTGTSGGDTQYF
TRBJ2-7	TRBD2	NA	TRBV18	TGTGCCAGCTCACCGGCGGGGGTCCCCACCTACGAGCAGTACTTC	CASSPAGVPTYEQYF
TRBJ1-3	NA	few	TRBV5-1	TGCGCCAGCAGCCCGGACCATCTTGGAAACACCATATATTTT	CASSPDHLGNTIYF
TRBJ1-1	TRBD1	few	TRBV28	TGTGCCAGCAGTTTTGGGGGACAGTTGGGTGAAGCTTTCTTT	CASSFGGQLGEAFF
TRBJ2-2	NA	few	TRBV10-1	TGCGCCAGCACCGACTCCGGGGAGCTGTTTTTT	CASTDSGELFF
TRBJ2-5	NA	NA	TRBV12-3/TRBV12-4	TGTGCCAGCAGTTTATCCGGGCGGGCAGAGGGGACCCAGTACTTC	CASSLSGRAEGTQYF
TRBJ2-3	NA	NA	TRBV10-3	TGTGCCATCAGTGAGTCGGTGGCGGGGCCAGATACGCAGTATTTT	CAISESVAGPDTQYF
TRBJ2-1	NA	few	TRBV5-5	TGTGCCAGCAGCCAGGGGGGGGCCCTCTACAATGAGCAGTTCTTC	CASSQGGALYNEQFF
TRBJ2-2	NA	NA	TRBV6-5	TGTGCCAGCAGTTACCTCTCCGCCGGGGAGCTGTTTTTT	CASSYLSAGELFF
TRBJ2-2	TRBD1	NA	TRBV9	TGTGCCAGCAGCGGACGGGACAGGTCCACCGGGGAGCTGTTTTTT	CASSGRDRSTGELFF
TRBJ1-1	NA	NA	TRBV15	TGTGCCACCCGGGCGACAGTTAGGGTCACTGAAGCTTTCTTT	CATRATVRVTEAFF
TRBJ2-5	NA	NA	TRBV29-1	TGCAGCGTTGGAGGGAGGGAGACCCAGTACTTC	CSVGGRETQYF
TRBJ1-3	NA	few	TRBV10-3	TGTGCCATCAGTGACAGCCATGGAAACACCATATATTTT	CAISDSHGNTIYF
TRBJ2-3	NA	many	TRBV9	TGTGCCAGCAGCCTCCTCGGTGGGGGCACAGATACGCAGTATTTT	CASSLLGGGTDTQYF
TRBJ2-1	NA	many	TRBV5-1	TGCGCCAGCAGCTTGGTTCTGGGAACGGATGAGCAGTTCTTC	CASSLVLGTDEQFF
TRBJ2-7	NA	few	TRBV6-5	TGTGCCAGCAGTTACTCCAAGGGGGGAGTCTACGAGCAGTACTTC	CASSYSKGGVYEQYF
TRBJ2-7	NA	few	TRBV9	TGTGCCAGCAGCCGGGACCGACGGAGCGAGCAGTACTTC	CASSRDRRSEQYF
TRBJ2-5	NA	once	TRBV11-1	TGTGCCAGCAGCTTACCAAAGAGACCCTTACAAGAGACCCAGTACTTC	CASSLPKRPLQETQYF